The clone carrying this T cell receptor (beta chain) was counted a few times. Its antigen is unknown. This record belongs to a study of T-cell reconstitution after alpha-beta-depleted transplantation in children. The study, taken as a whole, reports: T-cell numbers and diversity, one year after transplant, stemmed largely from T cells that were newly produced.

TCRbeta library preparation incorporated unique molecular identifiers. MiXCR, applied by TCRdb to the PCR reads, yields one record per CDR3 protein. The repertoire holds around 300,000 distinct CDR3 sequences, 7.5% to 9% seen once, with 8.5% to 9.5% in the top ten. The sequence was collected from a female patient between 2 and 15 years old who had a stem cell transplant for Fanconi anemia, so the T cells may come from the graft donor. This specimen was peripheral blood, taken 360 days after TCRalphabeta/CD19-depleted stem cell transplant.

This chain's CDR3 is CASSARDRVEYGYTF. The CDR3 bases are TGCGCCAGCAGCGCGAGGGACAGGGTCGAGTATGGCTACACCTTC. This chain links TRBV5-1 with TRBJ1-2; TRBD1 matches 9 bases. The CDR3 totals 15 residues. V lost 4 bases to trimming and J lost 5 bases; unmatched junction nucleotides: 9. The germline CDR1 and CDR2 sequences are SGHRS and YFSETQ.